This T cell receptor (beta chain) was identified in a study of shared clonotypes between healthy human individuals. The test was conducted at deep level. The table came from immunoSEQ multiplex PCR; TCRdb's copy has only in-frame clones and leaves some out. The sample lists 700,000 to 950,000 clones, approximately 97% occurring once. Naive CD8 populations comprised CD45RO-negative cells positively selected for CCR7, excluding terminally differentiated effector memory CD45RA+ cells. Trimming at V came to 3 bases and at J to 1 base, leaving 3 bases not matched to a gene. The CDR3 extends over 15 amino acids. Germline V gene data show CDR1 as LNHDA and CDR2 as SQIVND (reference sequence). Concerning this clone itself: This same CDR3 is encoded by further DNA sequences in the sample.

The sample consisted of naive CD8+ T cells sorted from blood. This receptor was obtained from a man aged 25 to 40 in good health. This chain uses TRBV19 with TRBJ2-3, with 8 bases fitting TRBD2. This chain's CDR3 is CASSIGRGRTDTQYF. The CDR3 DNA is TGTGCCAGTAGTATCGGGAGGGGCCGCACAGATACGCAGTATTTT.